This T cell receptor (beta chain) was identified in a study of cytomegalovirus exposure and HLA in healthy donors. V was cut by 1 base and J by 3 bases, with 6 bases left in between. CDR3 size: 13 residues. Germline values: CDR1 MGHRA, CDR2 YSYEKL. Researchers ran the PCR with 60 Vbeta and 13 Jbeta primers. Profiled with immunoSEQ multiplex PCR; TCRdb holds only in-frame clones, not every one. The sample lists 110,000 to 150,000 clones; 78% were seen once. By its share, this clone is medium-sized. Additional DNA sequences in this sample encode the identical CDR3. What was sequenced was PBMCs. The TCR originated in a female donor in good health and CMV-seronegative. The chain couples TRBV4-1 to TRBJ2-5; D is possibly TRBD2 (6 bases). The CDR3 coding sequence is TGCGCCAGCAGCCAAGCGGGAGAAGAGACCCAGTACTTC. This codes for CASSQAGEETQYF.